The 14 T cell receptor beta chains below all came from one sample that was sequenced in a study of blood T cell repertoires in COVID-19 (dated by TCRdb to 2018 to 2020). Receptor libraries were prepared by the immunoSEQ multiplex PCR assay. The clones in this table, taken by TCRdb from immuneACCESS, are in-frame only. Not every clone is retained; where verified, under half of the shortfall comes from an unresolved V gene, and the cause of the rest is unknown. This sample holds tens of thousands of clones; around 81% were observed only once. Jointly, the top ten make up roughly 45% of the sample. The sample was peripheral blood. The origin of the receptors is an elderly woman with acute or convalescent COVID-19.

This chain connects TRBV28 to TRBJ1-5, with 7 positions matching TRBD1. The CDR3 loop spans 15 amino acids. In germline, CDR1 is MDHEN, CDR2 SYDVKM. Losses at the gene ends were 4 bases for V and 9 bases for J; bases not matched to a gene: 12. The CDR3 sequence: CASSSPQTGAGPQHF. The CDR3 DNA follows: TGTGCCAGCAGTTCGCCTCAAACAGGGGCAGGGCCCCAGCATTTT.

CDR3 sequence reads: CSVGDRSQETQYF. CDR3 DNA: TGCAGCGTGGGGGACAGGAGCCAAGAGACCCAGTACTTC. The chain recombines TRBV29-1 with TRBJ2-5, with 8 positions matching TRBD1. The length of the CDR3 is 13 residues. Germline V gives CDR1 SQVTM, CDR2 ANQGSEA. The J segment lost 1 base and the V segment lost 6 bases, leaving 4 bases of the junction unmatched.

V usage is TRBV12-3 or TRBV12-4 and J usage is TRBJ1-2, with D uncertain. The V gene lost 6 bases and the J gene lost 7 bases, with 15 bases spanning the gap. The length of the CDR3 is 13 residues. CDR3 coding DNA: TGTGCCAGCAGACCCCACCGAGGTGGTGGCTACACCTTC. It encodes CASRPHRGGGYTF.

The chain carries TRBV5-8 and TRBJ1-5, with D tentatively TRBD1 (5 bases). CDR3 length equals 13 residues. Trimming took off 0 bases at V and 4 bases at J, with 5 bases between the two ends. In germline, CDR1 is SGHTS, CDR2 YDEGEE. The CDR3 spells CASSLDRNQPQHF. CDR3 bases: TGTGCCAGCAGCTTGGACAGGAATCAGCCCCAGCATTTT.

CDR3 loop: CASTQQGTNTEAFF. The DNA for the CDR3 is TGTGCCAGTACCCAACAGGGGACGAACACTGAAGCTTTCTTT. The rearrangement links TRBV19 to TRBJ1-1; 7 bases align to TRBD1. The length of the CDR3 is 14 residues. Germline V gene sequence: CDR1 LNHDA, CDR2 SQIVND (reference sequence). V was clipped by 7 bases and J by 1 base; unmatched bases: 6.

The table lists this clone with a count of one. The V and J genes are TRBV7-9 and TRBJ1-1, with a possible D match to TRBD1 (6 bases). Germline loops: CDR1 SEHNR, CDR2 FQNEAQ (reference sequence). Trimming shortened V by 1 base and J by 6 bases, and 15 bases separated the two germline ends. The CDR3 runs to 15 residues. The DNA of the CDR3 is TGTGCCAGCAGCTTAGAGCTTCAGGGGAAATCTGAAGCTTTCTTT. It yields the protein CASSLELQGKSEAFF.

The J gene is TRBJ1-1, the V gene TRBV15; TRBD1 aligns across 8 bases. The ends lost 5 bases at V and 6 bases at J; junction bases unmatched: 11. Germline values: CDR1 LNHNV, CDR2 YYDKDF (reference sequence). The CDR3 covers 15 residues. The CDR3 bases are TGTGCCACCAGCGCAAGGGACAGGACAAGCGCTGAAGCTTTCTTT. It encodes CATSARDRTSAEAFF.

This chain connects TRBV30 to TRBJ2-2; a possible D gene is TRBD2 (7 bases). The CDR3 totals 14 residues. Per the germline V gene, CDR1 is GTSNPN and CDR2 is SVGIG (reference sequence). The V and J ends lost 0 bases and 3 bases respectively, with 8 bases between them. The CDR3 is CAWSVGGHTGELFF. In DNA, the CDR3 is TGTGCCTGGAGTGTGGGGGGGCACACCGGGGAGCTGTTTTTT.

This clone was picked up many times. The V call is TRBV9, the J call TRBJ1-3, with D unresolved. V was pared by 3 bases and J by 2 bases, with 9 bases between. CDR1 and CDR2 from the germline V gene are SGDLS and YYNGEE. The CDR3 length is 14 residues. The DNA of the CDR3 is TGTGCCAGCAGCGCCCAGGATACTGGAAACACCATATATTTT. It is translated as CASSAQDTGNTIYF. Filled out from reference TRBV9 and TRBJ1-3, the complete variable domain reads DSGVTQTPKHLITATGQRVTLRCSPRSGDLSVYWYQQSLDQGLQFLIQYYNGEERAKGNILERFSAQQFPDLHSELNLSSLELGDSALYFCASSAQDTGNTIYFGEGSWLTVV.

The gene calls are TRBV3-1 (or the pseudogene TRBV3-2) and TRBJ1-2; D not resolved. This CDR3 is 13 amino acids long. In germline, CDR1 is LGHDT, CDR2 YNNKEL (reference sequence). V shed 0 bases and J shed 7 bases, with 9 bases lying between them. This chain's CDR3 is CASSQDPTSGYTF. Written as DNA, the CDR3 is TGTGCCAGCAGCCAAGATCCGACAAGTGGCTACACCTTC.

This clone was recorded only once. The CDR3 region has the DNA TGCGCCAGCAGCCAAGTTTGGGAGTCACCCCTCCACTTT. As protein: CASSQVWESPLHF. J is TRBJ1-6 and V is TRBV4-3; D gene ambiguous. Germline values: CDR1 LGHNA, CDR2 YSLEER. CDR3 length: 13 amino acids. Deletions cut 1 base from V and 10 bases from J, with 8 bases between.

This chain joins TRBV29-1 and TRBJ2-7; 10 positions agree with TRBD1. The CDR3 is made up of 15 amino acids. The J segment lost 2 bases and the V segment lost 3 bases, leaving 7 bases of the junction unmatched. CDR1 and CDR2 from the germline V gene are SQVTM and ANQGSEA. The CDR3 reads CSVDLRTGGTYEQYF. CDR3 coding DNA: TGCAGCGTTGACCTAAGGACAGGGGGGACCTACGAGCAGTACTTC.

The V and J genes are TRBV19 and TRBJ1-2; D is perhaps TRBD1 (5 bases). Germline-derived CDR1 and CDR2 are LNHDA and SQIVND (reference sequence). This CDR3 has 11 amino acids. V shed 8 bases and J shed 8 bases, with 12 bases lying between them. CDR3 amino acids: CASGWQGGYTF. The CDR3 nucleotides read TGTGCCAGTGGGTGGCAGGGAGGCTACACCTTC.

The CDR3 DNA is TGTGCCAGTAGTATCCCCGGGACACTGAACACTGAAGCTTTCTTT. It encodes CASSIPGTLNTEAFF. The V and J genes are TRBV19 and TRBJ1-1, with D tentatively TRBD1 (6 bases). V was clipped by 3 bases and J by 0 bases, with 11 bases between them. Germline V CDR1 and CDR2: LNHDA, SQIVND (reference sequence). The CDR3 extends over 15 amino acids.